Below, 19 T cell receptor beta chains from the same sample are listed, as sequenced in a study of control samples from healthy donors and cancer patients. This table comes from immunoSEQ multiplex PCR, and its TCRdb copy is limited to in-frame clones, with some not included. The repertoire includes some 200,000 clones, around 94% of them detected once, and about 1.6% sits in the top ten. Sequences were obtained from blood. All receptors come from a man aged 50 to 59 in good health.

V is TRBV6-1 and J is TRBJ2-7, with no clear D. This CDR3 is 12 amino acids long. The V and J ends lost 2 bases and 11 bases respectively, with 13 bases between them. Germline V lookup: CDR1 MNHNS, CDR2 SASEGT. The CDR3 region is CASSESYTAEYF. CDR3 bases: TGTGCCAGCAGTGAATCGTATACAGCAGAGTACTTC.

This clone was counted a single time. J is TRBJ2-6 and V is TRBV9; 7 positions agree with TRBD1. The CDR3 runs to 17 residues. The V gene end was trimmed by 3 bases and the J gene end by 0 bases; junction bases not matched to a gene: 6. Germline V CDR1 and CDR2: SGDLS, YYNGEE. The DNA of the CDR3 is TGTGCCAGCAGCGCTTCGGGACAGCTCTCTGGGGCCAACGTCCTGACTTTC. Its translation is CASSASGQLSGANVLTF.

CDR3 DNA sequence: TGTGCCAGCAGTGAGCAGGGAAGTGATAATTCACCCCTCCACTTT. Its translation: CASSEQGSDNSPLHF. The chain carries TRBV2 and TRBJ1-6, with a weak D call TRBD1 (5 bases). V lost 3 bases to trimming and J lost 5 bases, with 11 bases between them. The CDR3 has 15 residues. CDR1 and CDR2 (germline): SNHLY, FYNNEI.

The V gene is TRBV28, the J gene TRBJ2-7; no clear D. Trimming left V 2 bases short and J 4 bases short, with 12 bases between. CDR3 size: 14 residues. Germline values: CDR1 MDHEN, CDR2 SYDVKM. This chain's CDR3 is CASSLLVPKYEQYF. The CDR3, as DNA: TGTGCCAGCAGTTTACTGGTACCTAAATACGAGCAGTACTTC.

CDR3 in DNA: TGTGCCAACCGACGGCAGAACACTGAAGCTTTCTTT. Protein product: CANRRQNTEAFF. This chain uses TRBV6-5 with TRBJ1-1; D is uncertain. The germline CDR1 and CDR2 sequences are MNHEY and SVGAGI. V lost 10 bases and J lost 1, with 10 bases in between. The CDR3 extends over 12 amino acids.

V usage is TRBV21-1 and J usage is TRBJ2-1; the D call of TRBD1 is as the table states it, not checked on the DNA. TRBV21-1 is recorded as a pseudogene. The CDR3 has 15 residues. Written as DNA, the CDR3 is TGTGCCAGCAGACACCCGACAGGAGATTACAATGAGCAGTTCTTC. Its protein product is CASRHPTGDYNEQFF.

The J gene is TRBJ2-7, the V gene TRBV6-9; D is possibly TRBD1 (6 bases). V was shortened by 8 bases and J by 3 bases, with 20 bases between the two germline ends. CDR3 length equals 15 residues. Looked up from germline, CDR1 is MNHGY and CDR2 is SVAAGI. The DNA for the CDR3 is TGTGCCAGCTCGAACAGGGCTCCCTTAGACTACGAGCAGTACGTC. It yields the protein CASSNRAPLDYEQYV.

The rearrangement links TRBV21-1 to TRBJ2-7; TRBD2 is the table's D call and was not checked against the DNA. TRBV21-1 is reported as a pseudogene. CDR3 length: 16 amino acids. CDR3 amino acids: CASRKKGDSLPYEQYV. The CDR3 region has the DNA TGTGCCAGCAGGAAAAAAGGGGACTCTCTTCCCTACGAGCAGTACGTC.

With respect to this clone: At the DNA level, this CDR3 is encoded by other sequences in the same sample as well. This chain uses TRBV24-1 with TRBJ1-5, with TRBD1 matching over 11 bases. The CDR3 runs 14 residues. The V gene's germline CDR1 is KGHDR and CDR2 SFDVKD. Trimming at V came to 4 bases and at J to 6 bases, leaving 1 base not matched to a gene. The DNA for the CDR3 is TGTGCCACCAGTGACGGGACAGGGGGTCAGCCCCAGCATTTT. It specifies CATSDGTGGQPQHF.

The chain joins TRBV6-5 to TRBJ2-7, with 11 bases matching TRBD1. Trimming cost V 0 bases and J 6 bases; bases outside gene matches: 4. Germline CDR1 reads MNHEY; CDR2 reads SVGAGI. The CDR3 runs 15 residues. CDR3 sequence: CASSYSGQGAVEQYF. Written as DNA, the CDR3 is TGTGCCAGCAGTTACTCAGGACAGGGGGCGGTCGAGCAGTACTTC.

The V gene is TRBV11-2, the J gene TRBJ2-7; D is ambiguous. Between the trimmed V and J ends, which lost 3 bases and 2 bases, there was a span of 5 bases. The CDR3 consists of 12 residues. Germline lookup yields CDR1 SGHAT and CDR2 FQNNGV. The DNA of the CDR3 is TGTGCCAGCAGCTTCGATGCCTACGAGCAGTACGTC. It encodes CASSFDAYEQYV.

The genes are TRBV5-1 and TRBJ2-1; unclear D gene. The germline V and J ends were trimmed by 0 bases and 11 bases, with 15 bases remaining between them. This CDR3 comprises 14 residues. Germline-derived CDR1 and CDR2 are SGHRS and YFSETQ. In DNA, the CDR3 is TGCGCCAGCAGCTTGGAACCGAGCGAACCTAAGCAGTTCTTC. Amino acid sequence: CASSLEPSEPKQFF.

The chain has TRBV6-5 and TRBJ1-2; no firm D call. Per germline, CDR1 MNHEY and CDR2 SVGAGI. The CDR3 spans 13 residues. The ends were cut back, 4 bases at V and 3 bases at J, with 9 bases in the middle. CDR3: CASSSPRDYGYTF. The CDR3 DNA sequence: TGTGCCAGCAGTTCCCCTCGGGACTATGGCTACACCTTC.

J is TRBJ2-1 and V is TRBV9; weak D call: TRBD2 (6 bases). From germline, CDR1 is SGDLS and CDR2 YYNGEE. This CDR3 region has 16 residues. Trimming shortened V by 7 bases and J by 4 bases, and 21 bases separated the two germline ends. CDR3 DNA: TGTGCCAGCGGGCCTTCAGGGCGGGGTATATACAATGAGCAGTTCTTC. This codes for CASGPSGRGIYNEQFF.

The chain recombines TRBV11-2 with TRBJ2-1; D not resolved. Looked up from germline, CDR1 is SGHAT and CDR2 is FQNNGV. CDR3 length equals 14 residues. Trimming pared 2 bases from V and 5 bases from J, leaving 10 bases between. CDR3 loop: CASSLMKSNNEQFF. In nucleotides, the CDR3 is TGTGCCAGCAGCTTAATGAAGAGCAACAATGAGCAGTTCTTC.

This CDR3 reads CASSQRTGGKETQYF. DNA of the CDR3: TGCGCCAGCAGTCAGCGGACAGGGGGCAAGGAGACCCAGTACTTC. The chain employs TRBV5-1 and TRBJ2-5, with 11 bases matching TRBD1. The V gene end was trimmed by 5 bases and the J gene end by 5 bases; junction bases not matched to a gene: 8. CDR3 length: 15 amino acids. The germline gives CDR1 SGHRS, CDR2 YFSETQ.

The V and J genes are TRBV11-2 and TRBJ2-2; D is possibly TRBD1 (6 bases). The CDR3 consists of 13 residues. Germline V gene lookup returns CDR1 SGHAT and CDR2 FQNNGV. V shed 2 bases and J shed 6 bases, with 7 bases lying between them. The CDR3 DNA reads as TGTGCCAGCAGCTTAAACAGGGCCGGGGAGCTGTTTTTT. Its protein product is CASSLNRAGELFF.

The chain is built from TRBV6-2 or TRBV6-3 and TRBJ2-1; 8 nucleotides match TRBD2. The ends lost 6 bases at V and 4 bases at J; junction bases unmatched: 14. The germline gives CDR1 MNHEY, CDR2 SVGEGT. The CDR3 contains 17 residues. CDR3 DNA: TGTGCCAGCAGCGCCACCCATAGCGGGGTAGGTTACAATGAGCAGTTCTTC. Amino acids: CASSATHSGVGYNEQFF.

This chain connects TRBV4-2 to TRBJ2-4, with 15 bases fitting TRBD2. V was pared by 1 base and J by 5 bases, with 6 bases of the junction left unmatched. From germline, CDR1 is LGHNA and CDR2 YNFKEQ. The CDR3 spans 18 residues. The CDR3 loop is CASSQVGLAGGLQNIQYF. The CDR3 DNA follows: TGTGCCAGCAGCCAAGTCGGACTAGCGGGGGGGCTACAAAACATTCAGTACTTC.